This T cell receptor (beta chain) was recorded in a study of T-cell reconstitution after alpha-beta-depleted transplantation in children. This CDR3 contains 12 residues. The V gene lost 0 bases and the J gene lost 10 bases, with 7 bases spanning the gap. Points from the study as a whole: Reportedly, roughly two months post-transplant, alpha-beta T cells arose from several hundred expanded graft clones. Once a year had passed after transplant, T-cell counts and diversity came mostly from newly produced T cells. Certain patients had high TCRbeta diversity at day 60, and it came from recipient T cells and thymic progenitors that survived.

This clonotype was seen a handful of times. Its antigen is unidentified. During its preparation, the TCRbeta library received unique molecular identifiers. TCRdb re-analysed the PCR reads in MiXCR, keeping a single row per CDR3 protein. The data show about 830,000 distinct CDR3 sequences, with under 20% seen just once and 5% held by the top ten. The clonotype was recovered from a male patient between 10 and 17 years old who had a stem cell transplant for acute lymphoblastic leukemia, so the T cells may come from the graft donor. The material sequenced was PBMCs, mostly from graft donor cells, taken 360 days after TCRalphabeta/CD19-depleted stem cell transplant. V is TRBV23-1 and J is TRBJ2-1, with D unclear. TRBV23-1 is flagged as an ORF with uncertain function. CDR3 in amino acids: CASSQSIREQFF. CDR3 nucleotides: TGCGCCAGCAGTCAATCGATCCGGGAGCAGTTCTTC.